This entry is about one T cell receptor beta chain. TCRdb ran MiXCR on the reads and lists one entry per CDR3 protein. The data hold under 200,000 distinct CDR3 sequences, with 8% to 10% observed a single time. V lost 4 bases, J lost 8 bases, and 17 bases lay in between. CDR1 and CDR2 from the germline V gene are SGHDN and FVKESK. The CDR3 runs to 14 residues. The sample is drawn from a study of T cell repertoires in cytomegalovirus infection. J is TRBJ1-1 and V is TRBV14; D remains unclear. Sequenced material: PBMCs. This TCR derives from a human donor in good health (CMV status not recorded). Some clones in this sample may be carry-over from other donors' samples. CDR3 DNA sequence: TGTGCCAGCAGCCCCTCGCTGGCAACAGACGAAGCTTTCTTT. Protein sequence: CASSPSLATDEAFF.